These 18 T cell receptor beta chains were sequenced from one sample in a study of cytomegalovirus exposure and HLA in healthy donors. PCR involved 60 Vbeta and 13 Jbeta primers. Data came from immunoSEQ multiplex PCR; TCRdb stores just in-frame clones and leaves some out. The table records under 150,000 clones, 63% of them present only once. Material for sequencing was PBMCs. The receptors here all came from a man aged 35 to 55 in good health and CMV-seropositive.

The chain links TRBV5-6 to TRBJ2-2; TRBD2 is a possible D gene (5 bases). V gave up 3 bases and J gave up 1 base, with 7 bases separating them. The CDR3 covers 14 residues. CDR1 is SGHDT, CDR2 YYEEEE, per germline. The CDR3 DNA reads as TGTGCCAGCAGCTACGGGGAGAACACCGGGGAGCTGTTTTTT. Translated, it gives CASSYGENTGELFF.

This clone was counted only a few times. The chain combines TRBV18 with TRBJ1-2; 8 bases fit TRBD1. This CDR3 has 13 amino acids. CDR1 and CDR2 from the germline V gene are KGHSH and LQKENI. V gave up 3 bases and J gave up 7 bases; unmatched junction bases: 4. CDR3 nucleotide sequence: TGTGCCAGCTCACCGACAGGGGCGGTTGGCTACACCTTC. Its protein is CASSPTGAVGYTF. The variable domain in full, with the rest retrieved from reference TRBV18 and TRBJ1-2, is NAGVMQNPRHLVRRRGQEARLRCSPMKGHSHVYWYRQLPEEGLKFMVYLQKENIIDESGMPKERFSAEFPKEGPSILRIQQVVRGDSAAYFCASSPTGAVGYTFGSGTRLTVV.

The rearrangement joins TRBV10-3 to TRBJ1-5, with 10 bases that match TRBD1. The CDR3 loop spans 13 amino acids. Germline values: CDR1 ENHRY, CDR2 SYGVKD. Trimming at V came to 6 bases and at J to 5 bases, leaving 1 base not matched to a gene. The CDR3 sequence: CAISGTGDQPQHF. For the CDR3, the DNA is TGTGCCATCAGCGGGACAGGGGATCAGCCCCAGCATTTT.

The chain recombines TRBV18 with TRBJ2-7; 8 bases align to TRBD1. Losses at the gene ends were 3 bases for V and 5 bases for J; bases not matched to a gene: 6. The CDR3 spans 14 residues. Germline CDR1 KGHSH, CDR2 LQKENI. The CDR3 reads CASSPVQGEDEQYF. The DNA for the CDR3 is TGTGCCAGCTCACCGGTACAGGGGGAAGACGAGCAGTACTTC. The full variable domain, its missing parts supplied by reference TRBV18 and TRBJ2-7, is NAGVMQNPRHLVRRRGQEARLRCSPMKGHSHVYWYRQLPEEGLKFMVYLQKENIIDESGMPKERFSAEFPKEGPSILRIQQVVRGDSAAYFCASSPVQGEDEQYFGPGTRLTVT.

The chain is built from TRBV5-1 and TRBJ1-1; a possible D gene is TRBD1 (5 bases). Germline lookup yields CDR1 SGHRS and CDR2 YFSETQ. The CDR3 covers 15 residues. The ends were cut back, 0 bases at V and 2 bases at J, with 11 bases in the middle. CDR3 bases: TGCGCCAGCAGCTTGGGGGGCGGAATAAACACTGAAGCTTTCTTT. The encoded protein is CASSLGGGINTEAFF.

This clone was seen a few times. This chain links TRBV4-1 with TRBJ2-7; possible D gene TRBD1, 6 bases. V lost 1 base and J 3 bases, leaving 13 bases between the germline ends. The germline V gene has CDR1 MGHRA and CDR2 YSYEKL. The CDR3 is made up of 15 amino acids. CDR3 amino acids: CASSQGSQGIYEQYF. The DNA of the CDR3 is TGCGCCAGCAGCCAAGGATCACAGGGAATCTACGAGCAGTACTTC.

The V gene is TRBV9, the J gene TRBJ2-1; 12 bases line up with TRBD2. J gave up 4 bases and V 7 bases, and 0 bases lay outside the gene matches. The germline gives CDR1 SGDLS, CDR2 YYNGEE. The CDR3 extends over 13 amino acids. In DNA form, the CDR3 reads TGTGCCAGCGGGACTAGCGGGTACAATGAGCAGTTCTTC. It encodes CASGTSGYNEQFF. Variable domain in full (rest from reference TRBV9 and TRBJ2-1): DSGVTQTPKHLITATGQRVTLRCSPRSGDLSVYWYQQSLDQGLQFLIQYYNGEERAKGNILERFSAQQFPDLHSELNLSSLELGDSALYFCASGTSGYNEQFFGPGTRLTVL.

The chain is built from TRBV6-5 and TRBJ2-3, with 9 positions matching TRBD2. CDR3 length equals 15 residues. Germline assignment: CDR1 MNHEY and CDR2 SVGAGI. The V segment lost 5 bases and the J segment 5 bases; nucleotides outside the gene matches: 8. The CDR3 sequence: CASSAGGSRLDTQYF. The CDR3 DNA follows: TGTGCCAGCAGTGCGGGGGGGTCGCGTTTAGATACGCAGTATTTT.

CDR3 amino acids: CSVLGGLSYTF. The CDR3 DNA sequence: TGCAGCGTCCTAGGGGGACTAAGCTACACCTTC. The V gene is TRBV29-1, the J gene TRBJ1-2; D is possibly TRBD1 (6 bases). Per the germline V gene, CDR1 is SQVTM and CDR2 is ANQGSEA. The length of the CDR3 is 11 residues. The V end was cut by 6 bases, the J end by 9 bases, with 14 bases between.

Only a few counts were recorded for this clone. The chain has TRBV18 and TRBJ2-7; 8 positions agree with TRBD1. Germline V gene sequence: CDR1 KGHSH, CDR2 LQKENI. CDR3 size: 14 residues. J gave up 0 bases and V 6 bases, and 4 bases lay outside the gene matches. CDR3 nucleotide sequence: TGTGCCAGCTCCCCGACAGGGGTCTCCTACGAGCAGTACTTC. Translation gives CASSPTGVSYEQYF.

This clone was recorded a few times. This sample also contains other DNA sequences that code for the same CDR3. The rearrangement uses TRBV18 and TRBJ2-5; TRBD2 might be the D (5 bases). Trimming took 1 base from V and 5 from J, leaving 14 bases between them. The length of the CDR3 is 15 residues. CDR1 KGHSH and CDR2 LQKENI come from the germline V gene. The CDR3: CASSPRRGNAETQYF. CDR3 in DNA: TGTGCCAGCTCACCACGGAGAGGGAATGCGGAGACCCAGTACTTC.

This clone was seen more than once but under ten times. Relative to the germline gene, one junction end is altered; a read error may explain this. The genes are TRBV29-1 and TRBJ2-1; TRBD2 matches 8 bases. The CDR3 totals 13 residues. In germline, CDR1 is SQVTM, CDR2 ANQGSEA. The CDR3 DNA reads as TGCAGCGTTGAGTCGGTCCAGCGGGAGTCTGGGGTCTTC. Amino acids: CSVESVQRESGVF.

A few counts support this clone. The rearrangement joins TRBV9 to TRBJ1-6, with 9 bases identical to TRBD1. The V gene's germline CDR1 is SGDLS and CDR2 YYNGEE. This CDR3 region has 16 residues. The V and J ends lost 4 bases and 8 bases, in that order; junction bases with no gene match: 10. The CDR3 protein is CASSSYPGQGDSPLHF. CDR3 coding DNA: TGTGCCAGCAGCTCCTACCCGGGACAGGGTGATTCACCCCTCCACTTT.

The V gene is TRBV30, the J gene TRBJ2-1; weak D call: TRBD1 (5 bases). The CDR3 totals 14 residues. The V end was cut by 5 bases, the J end by 9 bases, with 20 bases between. Germline CDR1 reads GTSNPN; CDR2 reads SVGIG (reference sequence). The CDR3 loop reads CAWCRTGGFCEQFF. CDR3 nucleotides: TGTGCCTGGTGCCGCACAGGCGGTTTTTGTGAGCAGTTCTTC.

The J gene is TRBJ1-6, the V gene TRBV2, with 9 bases aligning to TRBD1. CDR1 and CDR2 from the germline V gene are SNHLY and FYNNEI. The CDR3 runs to 15 residues. Unmatched junction bases numbered 8, after V lost 7 bases and J lost 7 bases. The CDR3, as DNA: TGTGCCAGCAAAAACAGGGGGCTAAGCAATTCACCCCTCCACTTT. Protein product: CASKNRGLSNSPLHF.

This CDR3 is CASRGQGYHLNEQFF. Written as DNA, the CDR3 is TGTGCCAGCAGGGGACAAGGGTACCATTTAAATGAGCAGTTCTTC. The chain is built from TRBV6-5 and TRBJ2-1, with a weak D call TRBD1 (6 bases). The germline V gene has CDR1 MNHEY and CDR2 SVGAGI. Trimming took off 6 bases at V and 7 bases at J, with 19 bases between the two ends. The CDR3 covers 15 residues.

The gene calls are TRBV5-4 and TRBJ2-7; D perhaps matches TRBD2 (5 bases). The V gene's germline CDR1 is SGHNT and CDR2 YYREEE (reference sequence). The CDR3 covers 15 residues. The germline V and J ends were trimmed by 4 bases and 5 bases, with 19 bases remaining between them. In nucleotides, the CDR3 is TGTGCCAGCAGCCCCGGACTTCCGTTAGACCACGAGCAGTACTTC. Translating gives CASSPGLPLDHEQYF.

J is TRBJ1-2 and V is TRBV4-2, with 7 nucleotides matching TRBD1. Per germline, CDR1 LGHNA and CDR2 YNFKEQ. This CDR3 region has 18 residues. Losses at the gene ends were 3 bases for V and 4 bases for J; bases not matched to a gene: 17. The CDR3 is CASSHTEIGQEITYGYTF. CDR3 bases: TGTGCCAGCAGCCACACGGAAATAGGACAGGAGATTACCTATGGCTACACCTTC.